What follows describes a single T cell receptor beta chain. As yet, its antigen is unknown. The data stem from a study of T cell responses to AZD1222 COVID-19 vaccine. The CDR3 runs 14 residues. Germline CDR1 GTSNPN, CDR2 SVGIG (reference sequence). The V gene end was trimmed by 5 bases and the J gene end by 4 bases; junction bases not matched to a gene: 5. Some clones are missing from TCRdb's copy, which holds only in-frame ones; the method was immunoSEQ multiplex PCR. The sample has around 190,000 clones, approximately 89% seen once; the top ten hold approximately 1.6%. Regarding the study as a whole: After the peak T cell response, and only then, were repertoires sampled. Close to half of all spike-specific TCRs reportedly target regions of the variants that are unmutated.

This TCR was sampled from an adult who received the AZD1222 COVID-19 vaccine. The chain carries TRBV30 and TRBJ2-2; TRBD1 aligns across 9 bases. This specimen was peripheral blood, taken 28 days after the second AZD1222 dose. The CDR3 region is CAWGQGSITGELFF. As DNA, the CDR3 is TGTGCCTGGGGACAGGGGTCGATCACCGGGGAGCTGTTTTTT.